Only a few counts were recorded for the clone carrying this T cell receptor (beta chain). The target antigen is unknown. Nominal health characterized the donors when sampled, though unrecorded immune exposures were likely. PCR amplification relied on 60 Vbeta primers (plus 13 Jbeta primers). Here immunoSEQ multiplex PCR was the method, and the copy in TCRdb shows in-frame clones only, minus some. The profile covers 90,000 to 120,000 clones, with more than 65% appearing a single time and 4.2% taken by the ten largest. This entry is derived from a study of cytomegalovirus exposure and HLA in healthy donors. Findings and caveats of the study: Analysis was carried out at a later point, and it linked a missense DCLRE1C variant to TCR beta V- and J-gene trimming. Researchers left out some V segments, among them TRBV6-2 and TRBV6-3, as indistinguishable.

The CDR3 contains 17 residues. V was trimmed by 1 base and J by 4 bases, leaving 20 bases between them. Germline CDR1 and CDR2: SGHKS and YYEKEE (reference sequence). The clonotype was recovered from a male donor in good health and CMV-seronegative. The chain combines TRBV5-5 with TRBJ1-2, with D perhaps matching TRBD1 (6 bases). The sample consisted of PBMCs. DNA for the CDR3: TGTGCCAGCAGCTTGTTATTCCAGGGGAGTATAAGCTATGGCTACACCTTC. Its translation is CASSLLFQGSISYGYTF.